Presented here are 32 T cell receptor beta chains from one specimen sequenced in a study of metastatic and nonmetastatic thyroid tumors. TCRdb re-called the PCR reads via MiXCR. The sample contains around 19,000 clones, about a sixth of which appear only once. Prior to thyroid surgery, none of the patients had received any treatment. Material for sequencing was tumor tissue. All receptors derive from a female donor with papillary thyroid cancer or a benign thyroid nodule (not recorded which). Some clones in this sample may be carry-over from other donors' samples.

A few counts support this clone. One end of the junction is discordant with germline, which a read error may explain. The DNA for the CDR3 is TGTGCTAGCGGTTGGGGTGACAGGGTGTATAGCTACACCTTC. It yields the protein CASGWGDRVYSYTF. The chain joins TRBV12-5 to TRBJ1-2, with 7 bases lining up with TRBD1. The CDR3 has 14 amino acids. Germline V gene sequence: CDR1 LGHNT, CDR2 FRNRAP.

This clone was counted at least ten times. The chain recombines TRBV6-1 with TRBJ2-7; D is undetermined. CDR1 and CDR2 (germline): MNHNS, SASEGT. V lost 6 bases and J 0 bases, leaving 21 bases between the germline ends. The length of the CDR3 is 17 residues. CDR3 nucleotide sequence: TGTGCCAGCAGAATCGAAAACAGCGAGTATAGCTCCTACGAGCAGTACTTC. Translated, it gives CASRIENSEYSSYEQYF.

The sample holds a few counts of this clone. V and J are TRBV29-1 and TRBJ1-1; possible D gene TRBD1, 5 bases. CDR3 length: 15 amino acids. V lost 5 bases and J lost 0, with 16 bases in between. Germline V gives CDR1 SQVTM, CDR2 ANQGSEA. The CDR3 DNA follows: TGCAGCGTTAGTTTAACATGGGGCCTGAACACTGAAGCTTTCTTT. This encodes CSVSLTWGLNTEAFF.

This clone was found many times. One end of the junction does not line up with germline, which may come from a read error. V is TRBV7-7 and J is TRBJ2-5, with D unresolved. This CDR3 contains 14 residues. The germline gives CDR1 SSHAT, CDR2 FNYEAQ (reference sequence). CDR3 loop: CASSSRPGQETQYF. The CDR3 DNA is TGTGCTAGCAGCTCCCGTCCCGGGCAAGAGACCCAGTACTTC. Full variable domain (missing parts from reference TRBV7-7 and TRBJ2-5): GAGVSQSPRYKVTKRGQDVTLRCDPISSHATLYWYQQALGQGPEFLTYFNYEAQPDKSGLPSDRFSAERPEGSISTLTIQRTEQRDSAMYRCASSSRPGQETQYFGPGTRLLVL.

This clone was seen ten or more times. Written as DNA, the CDR3 is TGTGCCAGCATTAATAGAATCGGACAGGGGAATGAGCAGTTCTTC. This gives the protein CASINRIGQGNEQFF. The chain is built from TRBV6-1 and TRBJ2-1; TRBD1 matches 9 bases. The CDR3 has 15 residues. J lost 7 bases, V lost 7 bases, and 11 bases had no gene match. Germline-derived CDR1 and CDR2 are MNHNS and SASEGT.

This clone is judged medium-sized. The chain employs TRBV19 and TRBJ1-2; tentatively, D is TRBD1 (6 bases). Germline V gene sequence: CDR1 LNHDA, CDR2 SQIVND (reference sequence). The CDR3 has 13 amino acids. V lost 7 bases to trimming and J lost 8 bases, with 17 bases between them. Here the CDR3 reads CASTQTSGAGYTF. The CDR3 DNA reads TGTGCCAGTACCCAAACCTCGGGGGCCGGCTACACCTTC.

This clone has ten or more counts. This chain links TRBV2 with TRBJ2-7; D is uncertain. The CDR3 runs 16 residues. The germline V gene has CDR1 SNHLY and CDR2 FYNNEI. The germline V and J ends were trimmed by 3 bases and 0 bases, with 15 bases remaining between them. CDR3: CASSEVNSRPSYEQYF. DNA for the CDR3: TGTGCCAGCAGTGAGGTTAATTCAAGACCCTCCTACGAGCAGTACTTC.

By sample fraction, this clone is medium-sized. The chain uses TRBV20-1 and TRBJ2-7, with 7 bases that match TRBD2. V lost 5 bases and J lost 5; bases outside the gene matches: 6. Germline CDR1 reads DFQATT; CDR2 reads SNEGSKA (reference sequence). The length of the CDR3 is 12 residues. CDR3 in amino acids: CSAQTSYHEQYF. CDR3 bases: TGCAGTGCTCAGACTAGCTACCACGAGCAGTACTTC.

This clone is medium-sized in the sample. This chain links TRBV6-1 with TRBJ2-7, with 9 bases matching TRBD2. The CDR3 length is 16 residues. CDR1 is MNHNS and CDR2 is SASEGT in the germline V gene. Trimming removed 6 bases from V and 3 bases from J; junction bases left unmatched: 12. CDR3 region: CASRHPSGTYYYEQYF. The CDR3, as DNA: TGTGCCAGCAGACACCCTAGCGGGACCTACTACTACGAGCAGTACTTC.

This clone was counted many times. The chain couples TRBV18 to TRBJ1-4, with unresolved D. CDR3 length equals 12 residues. Trimming took 1 base from V and 5 from J, leaving 2 bases between them. Germline lookup yields CDR1 KGHSH and CDR2 LQKENI. For the CDR3, the DNA is TGTGCCAGCTCACCACGAAATGAAAAACTGTTTTTT. Encoded protein: CASSPRNEKLFF.

This clone was seen at least ten times. The genes are TRBV6-1 and TRBJ2-7; possibly TRBD1 for D (6 bases). Germline assignment: CDR1 MNHNS and CDR2 SASEGT. The CDR3 consists of 12 residues. The V end lost 5 bases, the J end lost 4 bases, and 9 bases lay between the germline ends. This chain's CDR3 is CASSLGTYEQYF. In DNA, the CDR3 is TGTGCCAGCAGTCTCGGGACATACGAGCAGTACTTC.

The chain recombines TRBV7-3 with TRBJ1-1; tentatively, D is TRBD1 (6 bases). Germline V CDR1 and CDR2: SGHTA, FQGTGA. V was cut by 4 bases and J by 4 bases, with 19 bases left in between. This CDR3 spans 16 amino acids. The CDR3 region is CASSYIGGSRSTEAFF. CDR3 bases: TGTGCCAGCAGCTATATAGGGGGATCCCGGTCCACTGAAGCTTTCTTT. Full variable domain (missing parts from reference TRBV7-3 and TRBJ1-1): GAGVSQTPSNKVTEKGKYVELRCDPISGHTALYWYRQSLGQGPEFLIYFQGTGAADDSGLPNDRFFAVRPEGSVSTLKIQRTERGDSAVYLCASSYIGGSRSTEAFFGQGTRLTVV.

This clone was observed many times. The rearrangement joins TRBV28 to TRBJ2-7, with 9 positions matching TRBD1. Germline CDR1 reads MDHEN; CDR2 reads SYDVKM. This CDR3 is built from 15 residues. V lost 6 bases to trimming and J lost 1 base; unmatched junction nucleotides: 7. The CDR3 loop is CASRPSTGGSYEQYF. CDR3 nucleotides: TGTGCCAGCAGACCCTCGACAGGGGGATCCTACGAGCAGTACTTC.

This clone has just a few counts. At one of its ends the junction is not consistent with the germline gene, which may arise from a read error. V usage is TRBV6-1 and J usage is TRBJ1-6; D is unclear. Germline V gene data show CDR1 as MNHNS and CDR2 as SASEGT. The CDR3 covers 12 residues. CDR3 loop: CARGISNSPLHF. CDR3 DNA sequence: TGTGCCAGAGGTATATCTAATTCACCGCTCCACTTT.

This clone was observed at least ten times. This could be a read error, since a much larger clone is one nucleotide away. V and J are TRBV11-3 and TRBJ2-7; D remains unclear. Between the trimmed V and J ends, which lost 5 bases and 1 base, there was a span of 12 bases. The length of the CDR3 is 14 residues. Germline CDR1 reads SGHNT; CDR2 reads YENEEA. In DNA form, the CDR3 reads TGTGCCAGCAGCCTCCCTACAGAATCCTACGAGCAGTACTTC. This translates into CASSLPTESYEQYF.

In its sample, this clone was seen many times. The chain uses TRBV5-1 and TRBJ2-6; D remains ambiguous. Germline V gives CDR1 SGHRS, CDR2 YFSETQ. V was clipped by 1 base and J by 0 bases, with 11 bases between them. The CDR3 loop spans 17 amino acids. Here the CDR3 DNA reads TGCGCCAGCAGCTTGACAGACCCTAGCTCTGGGGCCAACGTCCTGACTTTC. As protein: CASSLTDPSSGANVLTF.

This clone was picked up many times. The rearrangement uses TRBV20-1 and TRBJ2-7, with D hard to call. CDR3 size: 13 residues. The V gene lost 5 bases and the J gene lost 2 bases, with 13 bases spanning the gap. CDR1 is DFQATT, CDR2 SNEGSKA, per germline (reference sequence). For the CDR3, the DNA is TGCAGTGCTCCTGACCGGTACCCCTACGAGCAGTACTTC. Protein: CSAPDRYPYEQYF.

This clone has just a few counts. One end of the junction does not line up with germline, which may come from a read error. The chain combines TRBV27 with TRBJ1-6; D gene ambiguous. Germline V gene sequence: CDR1 MNHEY, CDR2 SMNVEV (reference sequence). CDR3 length equals 12 residues. CDR3 sequence reads: CACSFPPAPLHF. DNA of the CDR3: TGTGCCTGCAGTTTTCCACCGGCACCCCTCCACTTT.

Many counts were recorded for this clone. V is TRBV5-8 and J is TRBJ2-3; tentatively, D is TRBD1 (6 bases). V was cut by 4 bases and J by 3 bases, with 12 bases left in between. The germline V gene encodes CDR1 SGHTS and CDR2 YDEGEE. This CDR3 spans 14 amino acids. CDR3: CASSRGGTTDTQYF. The CDR3 DNA sequence: TGTGCCAGCAGCCGAGGGGGTACAACAGATACGCAGTATTTT.

This clone was seen ten or more times. This chain joins TRBV30 and TRBJ1-4, with 10 bases fitting TRBD1. Per germline, CDR1 GTSNPN and CDR2 SVGIG (reference sequence). J was trimmed by 10 bases and V by 4 bases; bases with no gene match: 9. The CDR3 covers 14 residues. CDR3 in DNA: TGTGCCTGGAATTCCGGGACAGGGGAAGTAAAACTGTTTTTT. Its translation is CAWNSGTGEVKLFF.

This clone was found many times. This chain connects TRBV19 to TRBJ1-5; the D is unclear. In germline, CDR1 is LNHDA, CDR2 SQIVND (reference sequence). The CDR3 runs 16 residues. Trimming took 7 bases from V and 2 from J, leaving 18 bases between them. DNA for the CDR3: TGTGCCAGTACCCATCATGGGGATATAGGCAATCAGCCCCAGCATTTT. It encodes CASTHHGDIGNQPQHF.

This clone was found many times. The rearrangement links TRBV6-1 to TRBJ2-1, with 7 positions matching TRBD2. Germline loops: CDR1 MNHNS, CDR2 SASEGT. The CDR3 extends over 14 amino acids. The junction had 9 bases not matched to a gene; V was cut back by 7 bases and J by 6 bases. The CDR3 coding sequence is TGTGCCAGCAAGGGAGGGAGGCTGGTCAATGAGCAGTTCTTC. Protein: CASKGGRLVNEQFF.

For this clone: Other nucleotide sequences from this sample produce the same CDR3. The rearrangement links TRBV11-2 to TRBJ2-3; 8 positions agree with TRBD2. The V gene end was trimmed by 6 bases and the J gene end by 6 bases; junction bases not matched to a gene: 14. The CDR3 runs 16 residues. Germline lookup yields CDR1 SGHAT and CDR2 FQNNGV. For the CDR3, the DNA is TGTGCCAGCAGGCCGGGGGGGCGGAGACTCGGGGATACGCAGTATTTT. Its protein product is CASRPGGRRLGDTQYF.

This clone was picked up many times. The V call is TRBV28, the J call TRBJ1-2; D ambiguous. Germline CDR1 reads MDHEN; CDR2 reads SYDVKM. This CDR3 has 14 amino acids. Trimming removed 2 bases at V and 4 bases at J, with 11 bases between. Here the CDR3 DNA reads TGTGCCAGCAGTTTAAGGGCAGTAATCTATGGCTACACCTTC. It specifies CASSLRAVIYGYTF.

The chain employs TRBV4-3 and TRBJ2-7, with D perhaps assigned TRBD1 or TRBD2 (5 bases each). V was clipped by 1 base and J by 0 bases, with 10 bases between them. The CDR3 contains 15 residues. The V gene's germline CDR1 is LGHNA and CDR2 YSLEER. CDR3 residues: CASSQVPGTSYEQYF. The DNA of the CDR3 is TGCGCCAGCAGCCAAGTCCCAGGGACCTCCTACGAGCAGTACTTC.

Concerning this clone itself: At one boundary the junction diverges from the germline segment, which might be a read error. This chain uses TRBV20-1 with TRBJ2-6, with TRBD2 identical over 9 bases. CDR3 length: 15 amino acids. The V gene's germline CDR1 is DFQATT and CDR2 SNEGSKA (reference sequence). CDR3 sequence (DNA): TGCAGTGCTAGGACTAGCGGTAGTGGGGCCAACTTCCTGACTTTC. It specifies CSARTSGSGANFLTF.

Note on this clone: A much larger clone lies a single base off, so this may be a read error. This sequence joins TRBV15 and TRBJ1-1; D unresolved. This CDR3 contains 12 residues. The V gene's germline CDR1 is LNHNV and CDR2 YYDKDF (reference sequence). CDR3 region: CATRRDDTEAFF. The CDR3 DNA sequence: TGTGCCACCAGAAGAGACGACACTGAAGCTTTCTTT.

The V and J genes are TRBV9 and TRBJ2-2; D possibly matches TRBD1 or TRBD2 (6 bases each). CDR1 is SGDLS and CDR2 is YYNGEE in the germline V gene. Trimming removed 1 base at V and 4 bases at J, with 17 bases between. The CDR3 is 17 amino acids. The CDR3 loop reads CASSVREGGRSTGELFF. CDR3 DNA sequence: TGTGCCAGCAGCGTACGAGAGGGGGGCCGGAGCACCGGGGAGCTGTTTTTT.

This clone is medium-sized in the sample. V gene TRBV6-1 combines with J gene TRBJ1-6; D is unresolved. V was cut by 3 bases and J by 6 bases, with 3 bases left in between. Germline loops: CDR1 MNHNS, CDR2 SASEGT. CDR3 length equals 12 residues. CDR3 nucleotide sequence: TGTGCCAGCAGTGAGGGTAATTCACCCCTCCACTTT. It translates to CASSEGNSPLHF.

Ten or more counts support this clone. The chain links TRBV30 to TRBJ2-6, with D unclear. The germline V gene has CDR1 GTSNPN and CDR2 SVGIG (reference sequence). V shed 0 bases and J shed 0 bases, with 15 bases lying between them. This CDR3 has 18 amino acids. DNA for the CDR3: TGTGCCTGGAGTGTACTTGGGCTTTTCAGCTCTGGGGCCAACGTCCTGACTTTC. As protein: CAWSVLGLFSSGANVLTF. Based on the CDR3 plus reference TRBV30 and TRBJ2-6, the full variable domain is SQTIHQWPATLVQPVGSPLSLECTVEGTSNPNLYWYRQAAGRGLQLLFYSVGIGQISSEVPQNLSASRPQDRQFILSSKKLLLSDSGFYLCAWSVLGLFSSGANVLTFGAGSRLTVL.

This clone was seen many times. The chain links TRBV9 to TRBJ2-3, with 13 bases fitting TRBD2. Germline loops: CDR1 SGDLS, CDR2 YYNGEE. The CDR3 is made up of 17 amino acids. The J segment lost 5 bases and the V segment lost 3 bases, leaving 9 bases of the junction unmatched. The chain's CDR3 is CASSEGGLAGPGDTQYF. The DNA of the CDR3 is TGTGCCAGCAGCGAAGGGGGACTAGCGGGACCTGGAGATACGCAGTATTTT.

This clone has ten or more counts. J is TRBJ2-5 and V is TRBV5-1; 9 nucleotides agree with TRBD2. The CDR3 is 13 residues long. Unmatched junction bases numbered 8, after V lost 9 bases and J lost 5 bases. CDR1 SGHRS and CDR2 YFSETQ come from the germline V gene. The CDR3 DNA follows: TGCGCCACCAAAACCGGGACTAGCGAGACCCAGTACTTC. Residues: CATKTGTSETQYF.